One sample yielded the 32 T cell receptor beta chains listed below, sequenced in a study of technical replicates of blood from a handful of donors. Only in-frame clones appear in the TCRdb table, and some are missing; sequencing was by immunoSEQ multiplex PCR. This sample yields more than 65,000 clones, of which roughly 96% are seen a single time; around 0.28% belongs to the top ten. The sequenced material came from T cells isolated from PBMCs. Receptor source: a human donor in good health.

V gene TRBV5-8 combines with J gene TRBJ2-1, with a weak D call TRBD2 (5 bases). Trimming took 2 bases from V and 0 from J, leaving 12 bases between them. The CDR3 is 16 residues long. Germline V gene data show CDR1 as SGHTS and CDR2 as YDEGEE. CDR3 nucleotide sequence: TGTGCCAGCAGCTTAGGGAAGCGGAGCTCCTACAATGAGCAGTTCTTC. Amino acid sequence: CASSLGKRSSYNEQFF.

This chain uses TRBV13 with TRBJ2-3; 9 bases match TRBD1. The CDR3 loop spans 14 amino acids. CDR1 PRHDT and CDR2 FYEKMQ come from the germline V gene (reference sequence). V gave up 6 bases and J gave up 4 bases; unmatched junction bases: 5. The CDR3 DNA reads as TGTGCCAGCAGGGGACAGGGTGTAGCAGATACGCAGTATTTT. It specifies CASRGQGVADTQYF.

This clone was found once. The V and J genes are TRBV4-3 and TRBJ2-1, with D tentatively TRBD2 (6 bases). Germline V gives CDR1 LGHNA, CDR2 YSLEER. Trimming cost V 0 bases and J 1 base, with 25 bases left between them. This CDR3 is built from 21 residues. The CDR3 region is CASSQDLGGDLAGTSYNEQFF. The CDR3 DNA sequence: TGCGCCAGCAGCCAAGATTTGGGGGGAGACCTCGCGGGCACTTCCTACAATGAGCAGTTCTTC.

This chain joins TRBV30 and TRBJ2-7; possibly TRBD1 for D (6 bases). V lost 5 bases and J 4 bases, leaving 6 bases between the germline ends. This CDR3 is 10 amino acids long. The germline V gene has CDR1 GTSNPN and CDR2 SVGIG (reference sequence). The CDR3 protein is CAWGQYEQYF. CDR3 bases: TGTGCCTGGGGACAGTACGAGCAGTACTTC.

The V call is TRBV9, the J call TRBJ2-5, with D perhaps TRBD2 (5 bases). This CDR3 is 14 amino acids long. Germline CDR1 is SGDLS and CDR2 is YYNGEE. Trimming shortened V by 0 bases and J by 1 base, and 7 bases separated the two germline ends. The CDR3 protein is CASSVGAGQETQYF. DNA for the CDR3: TGTGCCAGCAGCGTAGGTGCGGGCCAAGAGACCCAGTACTTC.

This sequence joins TRBV18 and TRBJ1-2; 8 nucleotides match TRBD1. This CDR3 has 16 amino acids. Trimming removed 2 bases from V and 4 bases from J; junction bases left unmatched: 9. Germline CDR1 reads KGHSH; CDR2 reads LQKENI. The CDR3 coding sequence is TGTGCCAGCTCACCAAAAGGACAGGGAGGGGGCTATGGCTACACCTTC. Its protein product is CASSPKGQGGGYGYTF.

The chain joins TRBV5-1 to TRBJ2-2; D is possibly TRBD2 (6 bases). V was cut by 4 bases and J by 0 bases, with 13 bases left in between. The CDR3 length is 16 residues. Germline-derived CDR1 and CDR2 are SGHRS and YFSETQ. The CDR3 nucleotides are TGCGCCAGCAGCGTTCTGGCGGGGACGAACACCGGGGAGCTGTTTTTT. It encodes CASSVLAGTNTGELFF.

This clone was observed a single time. The chain couples TRBV7-4 to TRBJ1-4; 7 bases agree with TRBD1. Trimming at V came to 5 bases and at J to 2 bases, leaving 17 bases not matched to a gene. In germline, CDR1 is SGHVT, CDR2 SQSDAQ. This CDR3 has 19 amino acids. This CDR3 is CASSPGTKTGLITNEKLFF. The DNA for the CDR3 is TGTGCCAGCAGCCCCGGTACAAAGACAGGGCTGATTACTAATGAAAAACTGTTTTTT.

The chain employs TRBV6-1 and TRBJ1-4; TRBD1 agrees at 8 bases. Per the germline V gene, CDR1 is MNHNS and CDR2 is SASEGT. This CDR3 region has 14 residues. J lost 3 bases, V lost 6 bases, and 3 bases had no gene match. DNA of the CDR3: TGTGCCAGCAGGACAGGGGCGGCTAATGAAAAACTGTTTTTT. Translating it yields CASRTGAANEKLFF.

This clone was seen just once. The chain links TRBV5-1 to TRBJ2-5, with 7 bases that match TRBD1. The V segment lost 5 bases and the J segment 7 bases; nucleotides outside the gene matches: 11. The CDR3 totals 14 residues. Per the germline V gene, CDR1 is SGHRS and CDR2 is YFSETQ. The CDR3 region is CASSRIQGSGTQYF. In DNA, the CDR3 is TGCGCCAGCAGTCGTATACAGGGGTCCGGGACCCAGTACTTC. The full variable domain, rest sourced from reference TRBV5-1 and TRBJ2-5, is KAGVTQTPRYLIKTRGQQVTLSCSPISGHRSVSWYQQTPGQGLQFLFEYFSETQRNKGNFPGRFSGRQFSNSRSEMNVSTLELGDSALYLCASSRIQGSGTQYFGPGTRLLVL.

This sequence joins TRBV7-6 and TRBJ2-5; D might be TRBD2 (6 bases). This CDR3 spans 11 amino acids. Germline CDR1 is SGHVS and CDR2 is FNYEAQ. V lost 6 bases to trimming and J lost 4 bases, with 6 bases between them. CDR3 sequence (DNA): TGTGCCAGCAGGGGACTAGAGACCCAGTACTTC. It translates to CASRGLETQYF. The variable domain in full, with the rest retrieved from reference TRBV7-6 and TRBJ2-5, is GAGVSQSPRYKVTKRGQDVALRCDPISGHVSLYWYRQALGQGPEFLTYFNYEAQQDKSGLPNDRFSAERPEGSISTLTIQRTEQRDSAMYRCASRGLETQYFGPGTRLLVL.

The CDR3 sequence is CASSLHGDLEAFF. DNA of the CDR3: TGTGCCAGCAGCTTACACGGGGATCTTGAAGCTTTCTTT. The chain has TRBV7-9 and TRBJ1-1, with D uncertain. Germline V lookup: CDR1 SEHNR, CDR2 FQNEAQ (reference sequence). The CDR3 has 13 residues. V lost 2 bases and J 7 bases, leaving 11 bases between the germline ends.

The rearrangement links TRBV11-2 to TRBJ1-2; D remains unclear. Looked up from germline, CDR1 is SGHAT and CDR2 is FQNNGV. Trimming removed 8 bases at V and 6 bases at J, with 16 bases between. This CDR3 is built from 13 residues. The CDR3 coding sequence is TGTGCCAGCGGCCCGACGGGTCTCGATGGCTACACCTTC. As protein: CASGPTGLDGYTF.

V and J are TRBV27 and TRBJ1-4; maybe TRBD1 (5 bases). Between the trimmed V and J ends, which lost 5 bases and 3 bases, there was a span of 13 bases. The CDR3 runs 15 residues. Germline CDR1 is MNHEY and CDR2 is SMNVEV (reference sequence). The CDR3 DNA reads as TGTGCCAGCAGTCTTGCCACAGGCGCTAATGAAAAACTGTTTTTT. This gives the protein CASSLATGANEKLFF. The full variable domain, completed using reference TRBV27 and TRBJ1-4, is EAQVTQNPRYLITVTGKKLTVTCSQNMNHEYMSWYRQDPGLGLRQIYYSMNVEVTDKGDVPEGYKVSRKEKRNFPLILESPSPNQTSLYFCASSLATGANEKLFFGSGTQLSVL.

The chain uses TRBV14 and TRBJ2-7; no clear D gene. Germline V lookup: CDR1 SGHDN, CDR2 FVKESK. Trimming removed 0 bases at V and 0 bases at J, with 15 bases between. The CDR3 length is 17 residues. This CDR3 is CASSQELSPGYSYEQYF. In DNA form, the CDR3 reads TGTGCCAGCAGCCAAGAACTTTCTCCAGGCTACTCCTACGAGCAGTACTTC. Based on the CDR3 plus reference TRBV14 and TRBJ2-7, the full variable domain is EAGVTQFPSHSVIEKGQTVTLRCDPISGHDNLYWYRRVMGKEIKFLLHFVKESKQDESGMPNNRFLAERTGGTYSTLKVQPAELEDSGVYFCASSQELSPGYSYEQYFGPGTRLTVT.

This chain uses TRBV6-1 with TRBJ2-1; a weak D match, TRBD1 (5 bases). V lost 1 base and J lost 4, with 11 bases in between. Per the germline V gene, CDR1 is MNHNS and CDR2 is SASEGT. The CDR3 is 15 residues long. CDR3 nucleotides: TGTGCCAGCAGTGAAGTACAGGCAACTTACAATGAGCAGTTCTTC. Its translation: CASSEVQATYNEQFF.

This chain connects TRBV5-1 to TRBJ2-3; tentative D call: TRBD2 (6 bases). V gave up 0 bases and J gave up 3 bases, with 14 bases separating them. There are 16 residues in the CDR3. Germline values: CDR1 SGHRS, CDR2 YFSETQ. The CDR3 bases are TGCGCCAGCAGCTTGGCCCCGATACGGGGGACAGATACGCAGTATTTT. Amino acids: CASSLAPIRGTDTQYF. The full variable domain, with the rest looked up from reference TRBV5-1 and TRBJ2-3, is KAGVTQTPRYLIKTRGQQVTLSCSPISGHRSVSWYQQTPGQGLQFLFEYFSETQRNKGNFPGRFSGRQFSNSRSEMNVSTLELGDSALYLCASSLAPIRGTDTQYFGPGTRLTVL.

This rearrangement joins TRBV5-1 to TRBJ2-1; no clear D gene. This CDR3 has 13 residues. The germline V gene has CDR1 SGHRS and CDR2 YFSETQ. V was trimmed by 0 bases and J by 5 bases, leaving 6 bases between them. As DNA, the CDR3 is TGCGCCAGCAGCTTGGCAGGTCACAATGAGCAGTTCTTC. Its protein is CASSLAGHNEQFF.

V and J are TRBV11-2 and TRBJ2-7; D is unresolved. V lost 3 bases, J lost 2 bases, and 14 bases lay in between. The CDR3 covers 15 residues. CDR1 and CDR2 from the germline V gene are SGHAT and FQNNGV. CDR3 DNA: TGTGCCAGCAGCTTGTTTATAAATGAGGCCTACGAGCAGTACTTC. Protein sequence: CASSLFINEAYEQYF.

The genes are TRBV29-1 and TRBJ1-1; D call uncertain. The V end lost 7 bases, the J end lost 4 bases, and 16 bases lay between the germline ends. Per the germline V gene, CDR1 is SQVTM and CDR2 is ANQGSEA. CDR3 length: 13 residues. The DNA for the CDR3 is TGCAGCGCTAGTCGGGTTGGAGGCACTGAAGCTTTCTTT. Protein: CSASRVGGTEAFF.

The chain couples TRBV7-9 to TRBJ1-1; 7 bases map to TRBD1. The CDR3 runs 15 residues. Germline lookup yields CDR1 SEHNR and CDR2 FQNEAQ (reference sequence). The trim removed 1 base at V and 0 bases at J, leaving 2 bases unmatched. The CDR3 DNA reads as TGTGCCAGCAGCTTAGAGAGGGGGCTGAACACTGAAGCTTTCTTT. Translation: CASSLERGLNTEAFF. Full variable domain (remainder filled in from reference TRBV7-9 and TRBJ1-1): DTGVSQNPRHKITKRGQNVTFRCDPISEHNRLYWYRQTLGQGPEFLTYFQNEAQLEKSRLLSDRFSAERPKGSFSTLEIQRTEQGDSAMYLCASSLERGLNTEAFFGQGTRLTVV.

The chain has TRBV5-1 and TRBJ1-1, with 8 bases fitting TRBD1. This CDR3 contains 15 residues. Trimming removed 3 bases from V and 1 base from J; junction bases left unmatched: 5. The V gene's germline CDR1 is SGHRS and CDR2 YFSETQ. The CDR3 DNA reads TGCGCCAGCAGCTACTCCGGGACAGGGAACACTGAAGCTTTCTTT. It is translated as CASSYSGTGNTEAFF.

V usage is TRBV2 and J usage is TRBJ2-1; 10 nucleotides align to TRBD2. V trimming: 10 bases; J trimming: 4 bases; junction bases outside the gene matches: 4. The length of the CDR3 is 13 residues. CDR1 and CDR2 (germline): SNHLY, FYNNEI. The CDR3 DNA sequence: TGTGCCATAGGACTAGCGGAGTACAATGAGCAGTTCTTC. It yields the protein CAIGLAEYNEQFF.

The J gene is TRBJ2-3, the V gene TRBV2, with TRBD2 matching over 10 bases. The CDR3 is 16 amino acids. Germline CDR1 is SNHLY and CDR2 is FYNNEI. Trimming removed 5 bases from V and 3 bases from J; junction bases left unmatched: 8. The CDR3 is CASSLLAGEGTDTQYF. Written as DNA, the CDR3 is TGTGCCAGCAGTTTGCTAGCGGGAGAGGGGACAGATACGCAGTATTTT.

The J gene is TRBJ2-2, the V gene TRBV6-5; D call uncertain. Germline CDR1 is MNHEY and CDR2 is SVGAGI. Trimming removed 10 bases at V and 5 bases at J, with 11 bases between. The CDR3 is 12 amino acids. The CDR3 region is CATVVWTGELFF. In nucleotides, the CDR3 is TGTGCCACCGTAGTGTGGACCGGGGAGCTGTTTTTT.

The chain employs TRBV7-3 and TRBJ2-1; 13 nucleotides agree with TRBD2. This CDR3 is 15 amino acids long. Germline CDR1 SGHTA, CDR2 FQGTGA. The J segment lost 8 bases and the V segment lost 4 bases, leaving 5 bases of the junction unmatched. The CDR3 is CASSSGLAGVDEQFF. As DNA, the CDR3 is TGTGCCAGCAGCTCAGGACTAGCGGGAGTGGATGAGCAGTTCTTC.

The chain joins TRBV27 to TRBJ2-7; 9 bases are shared with TRBD1. This CDR3 has 16 residues. The V gene's germline CDR1 is MNHEY and CDR2 SMNVEV (reference sequence). V shed 8 bases, J shed 3 bases, and the junction held 14 bases outside the gene matches. CDR3 protein: CASRGQGNLAFYEQYF. The DNA for the CDR3 is TGTGCCAGCCGAGGACAGGGGAATTTAGCGTTCTACGAGCAGTACTTC.

This chain connects TRBV6-1 to TRBJ1-2; no clear D. The germline CDR1 and CDR2 sequences are MNHNS and SASEGT. Deletions cut 3 bases from V and 4 bases from J, with 15 bases between. This CDR3 is 15 amino acids long. The CDR3 protein is CASSDYERAGYGYTF. The CDR3 DNA reads TGTGCCAGCAGTGATTATGAGAGGGCGGGCTATGGCTACACCTTC.

Only one count was recorded for this clone. The V and J genes are TRBV7-3 and TRBJ2-1, with TRBD1 matching 10 bases. CDR1 SGHTA and CDR2 FQGTGA come from the germline V gene. Germline trimming cut 3 bases from V and 8 bases from J; bases unmatched to any gene: 4. The CDR3 spans 14 residues. CDR3 protein: CASSLTGGRDEQFF. In DNA, the CDR3 is TGTGCCAGCAGCTTGACAGGGGGCAGGGATGAGCAGTTCTTC. Complete variable domain (other parts from reference TRBV7-3 and TRBJ2-1): GAGVSQTPSNKVTEKGKYVELRCDPISGHTALYWYRQSLGQGPEFLIYFQGTGAADDSGLPNDRFFAVRPEGSVSTLKIQRTERGDSAVYLCASSLTGGRDEQFFGPGTRLTVL.

V gene TRBV9 combines with J gene TRBJ2-3; D not resolved. Germline values: CDR1 SGDLS, CDR2 YYNGEE. V lost 0 bases and J 9 bases, leaving 5 bases between the germline ends. This CDR3 is 11 amino acids long. The CDR3 loop reads CASSVVGTQYF. In DNA, the CDR3 is TGTGCCAGCAGCGTAGTCGGGACGCAGTATTTT.

This CDR3 is CASSSDREGETQYF. The DNA for the CDR3 is TGCGCCAGCAGCTCAGACAGGGAAGGAGAGACCCAGTACTTC. The chain employs TRBV5-1 and TRBJ2-5; TRBD1 agrees at 7 bases. Per germline, CDR1 SGHRS and CDR2 YFSETQ. CDR3 size: 14 residues. With 3 bases clipped from V and 4 bases from J, the junction kept 6 bases outside the gene matches.

The count of this clone is one. The chain recombines TRBV15 with TRBJ2-1; the match to TRBD2 covers 9 bases. J lost 7 bases, V lost 0 bases, and 7 bases had no gene match. CDR3 length: 16 amino acids. Germline CDR1 and CDR2: LNHNV and YYDKDF (reference sequence). The CDR3 nucleotides are TGTGCCACCAGCAGAGATAGTCTAGCGGGGAGGAATGAGCAGTTCTTC. Amino acids: CATSRDSLAGRNEQFF.